Below are 2 T cell receptor beta chains sequenced from a single sample in a study of blood T cell repertoires in COVID-19. Some clones are missing from TCRdb's copy, which holds only in-frame ones; the method was immunoSEQ multiplex PCR. The sample gives some 180,000 clones, around 85% of which show up once; 20% is in the top ten. Sequencing was done on a sample of peripheral blood. The receptor set was obtained from a man in his 70s with active or convalescent COVID-19.

V and J are TRBV15 and TRBJ1-2; TRBD1 agrees at 8 bases. The CDR3 consists of 15 residues. CDR1 LNHNV and CDR2 YYDKDF come from the germline V gene (reference sequence). Trimming removed 2 bases from V and 4 bases from J; junction bases left unmatched: 6. CDR3: CATSRSDRGGYGYTF. CDR3 DNA: TGTGCCACCAGCAGATCTGACAGGGGAGGCTATGGCTACACCTTC.

V and J are TRBV7-3 and TRBJ1-2, with no clear D. Germline assignment: CDR1 SGHTA and CDR2 FQGTGA. V dropped 4 bases and J dropped 8 bases, with 14 bases sitting between them. The CDR3 length is 13 residues. Written as DNA, the CDR3 is TGTGCCAGCAGCTCCGACACCATGGGCGGCTACACCTTC. Residues: CASSSDTMGGYTF.